One and the same sample provided the 16 T cell receptor beta chains below, sequenced in a study of blood T cells in healthy people across ages. For the second PCR, which ran for 7 to 11 cycles, a sample-barcoded 5' primer and a J-beta primer mix were used. TCRdb independently ran MiXCR on the 5' RACE reads; one entry per CDR3 protein. Of 1,500,000 or so distinct CDR3 sequences listed, approximately 59% are singletons. The sequenced material came from blood. The receptor source for this set is a man between 18 and 35 years old in good health.

There are a few counts of this clonotype. The chain employs TRBV6-1 and TRBJ1-6, with TRBD1 matching 7 bases. The CDR3 has 18 amino acids. The germline V gene encodes CDR1 MNHNS and CDR2 SASEGT. V was pared by 3 bases and J by 7 bases, with 15 bases of the junction left unmatched. Here the CDR3 reads CASSDLSTSDRENSPLHF. DNA for the CDR3: TGTGCCAGCAGTGACCTCTCTACCTCTGACAGGGAGAATTCACCCCTCCACTTT.

This clonotype was seen just once. The J gene is TRBJ1-2, the V gene TRBV20-1; 7 bases are shared with TRBD1. V lost 4 bases and J lost 4; bases outside the gene matches: 3. The germline V gene has CDR1 DFQATT and CDR2 SNEGSKA (reference sequence). This CDR3 comprises 12 residues. CDR3 in DNA: TGCAGTGCTAAGGGGGCCCTCTATGGCTACACCTTC. It codes for CSAKGALYGYTF.

This clonotype was counted ten times or more. The V call is TRBV29-1, the J call TRBJ2-7; 10 nucleotides agree with TRBD1. Germline V gene lookup returns CDR1 SQVTM and CDR2 ANQGSEA. Trimming cost V 1 base and J 4 bases; bases outside gene matches: 4. The CDR3 totals 14 residues. DNA for the CDR3: TGCAGCGTTGAAGGGGACAGGGGCCCTTACGAGCAGTACTTC. Translated: CSVEGDRGPYEQYF.

The V gene is TRBV4-1, the J gene TRBJ2-3; TRBD2 agrees at 8 bases. The V gene end was trimmed by 4 bases and the J gene end by 3 bases; junction bases not matched to a gene: 12. This CDR3 is 17 amino acids long. From germline, CDR1 is MGHRA and CDR2 YSYEKL. The CDR3 here is CASSLSPGTSSTDTQYF. Here the CDR3 DNA reads TGCGCCAGCAGCCTTAGTCCCGGGACTAGTAGTACAGATACGCAGTATTTT.

The chain couples TRBV5-1 to TRBJ2-5, with 8 bases identical to TRBD1. V lost 4 bases and J lost 2; bases outside the gene matches: 7. CDR1 SGHRS and CDR2 YFSETQ come from the germline V gene. The CDR3 has 15 residues. CDR3 region: CASSSTGQVQETQYF. The CDR3, as DNA: TGCGCCAGCAGCAGTACGGGACAGGTTCAAGAGACCCAGTACTTC.

The chain links TRBV5-1 to TRBJ2-7, with D possibly matching TRBD1 (5 bases). The DNA end is more similar to TRBJ2-5, so the J call may be wrong. The CDR3 consists of 16 residues. The germline gives CDR1 SGHRS, CDR2 YFSETQ. CDR3 protein: CASSPQGRKQGETQYF. The CDR3 region has the DNA TGCGCCAGCAGCCCCCAAGGGCGAAAGCAGGGTGAGACCCAGTACTTC.

This chain connects TRBV5-1 to TRBJ1-5, with unresolved D. Trimming took off 2 bases at V and 0 bases at J, with 12 bases between the two ends. The CDR3 runs 16 residues. Per germline, CDR1 SGHRS and CDR2 YFSETQ. The CDR3 loop is CASSFLGLNSNQPQHF. The CDR3 DNA sequence: TGCGCCAGCAGCTTTTTAGGGTTGAATAGCAATCAGCCCCAGCATTTT.

The rearrangement links TRBV27 to TRBJ1-2; a weak D match, TRBD1 (6 bases). Germline CDR1 reads MNHEY; CDR2 reads SMNVEV (reference sequence). Trimming pared 6 bases from V and 6 bases from J, leaving 14 bases between. The CDR3 has 13 residues. The CDR3 sequence: CASSRDRWNGYTF. The CDR3 DNA follows: TGTGCCAGCAGCAGAGACAGGTGGAATGGCTACACCTTC.

This clonotype appeared a few times. The V call is TRBV25-1, the J call TRBJ2-5, with D possibly being TRBD1 or TRBD2 (5 bases each). Trimming took 0 bases from V and 1 from J, leaving 6 bases between them. The germline V gene has CDR1 MGHDK and CDR2 SYGVNS. The CDR3 runs 14 residues. This CDR3 is CASSEYGGQETQYF. CDR3 nucleotides: TGTGCCAGCAGTGAATATGGGGGCCAAGAGACCCAGTACTTC.

The V call is TRBV12-3 or TRBV12-4, the J call TRBJ1-2; TRBD1 might be the D (6 bases). The CDR3 runs to 14 residues. V lost 6 bases, J lost 3 bases, and 14 bases lay in between. Written as DNA, the CDR3 is TGTGCCAGCAGCCGTCGGGACATTCACTATGGCTACACCTTC. Its translation: CASSRRDIHYGYTF.

The genes are TRBV5-1 and TRBJ2-5, with TRBD2 identical over 7 bases. CDR1 is SGHRS, CDR2 YFSETQ, per germline. The CDR3 runs 13 residues. Trimming cost V 9 bases and J 3 bases; bases outside gene matches: 8. The CDR3 sequence is CATARENEETQYF. CDR3 nucleotide sequence: TGCGCCACCGCGCGGGAGAATGAAGAGACCCAGTACTTC.

CDR3 amino acids: CSARDGRFMEQYF. For the CDR3, the DNA is TGCAGTGCTAGAGACGGCCGTTTTATGGAGCAGTACTTC. The gene calls are TRBV20-1 and TRBJ2-5; D unclear. V was cut by 0 bases and J by 11 bases, with 16 bases left in between. CDR1 and CDR2 (germline): DFQATT, SNEGSKA (reference sequence). This CDR3 is 13 amino acids long.

In nucleotides, the CDR3 is TGCAGTGCTTGGAATGGCCTCTCTGGGGCCAACGTCCTGACTTTC. It specifies CSAWNGLSGANVLTF. This sequence joins TRBV20-1 and TRBJ2-6; no reliable D call. The CDR3 extends over 15 amino acids. Trimming pared 5 bases from V and 0 bases from J, leaving 11 bases between. Germline values: CDR1 DFQATT, CDR2 SNEGSKA (reference sequence).

This clonotype was picked up a small number of times. The gene calls are TRBV5-4 and TRBJ2-1; D perhaps matches TRBD1 (6 bases). Deletions cut 0 bases from V and 9 bases from J, with 10 bases between. CDR1 is SGHNT and CDR2 is YYREEE in the germline V gene (reference sequence). The CDR3 extends over 13 amino acids. CDR3 sequence: CASSLDGGSEQFF. The CDR3 coding sequence is TGTGCCAGCAGCTTGGATGGGGGCAGTGAGCAGTTCTTC.

This clonotype was found a few times. The chain combines TRBV29-1 with TRBJ1-1; D is perhaps TRBD1 (6 bases). Per germline, CDR1 SQVTM and CDR2 ANQGSEA. Trimming removed 0 bases from V and 7 bases from J, with 12 bases in between. This CDR3 comprises 13 residues. This CDR3 is CSVEDRGFGEAFF. CDR3 coding DNA: TGCAGCGTTGAAGATAGGGGGTTCGGTGAAGCTTTCTTT.

The gene calls are TRBV13 and TRBJ2-3; D tentatively reads TRBD1 or TRBD2 (5 bases each). The CDR3 spans 12 residues. Germline assignment: CDR1 PRHDT and CDR2 FYEKMQ (reference sequence). V lost 5 bases to trimming and J lost 10 bases, with 13 bases between them. CDR3 amino acids: CASSPTRGAQYF. The DNA for the CDR3 is TGTGCCAGCAGCCCAACGAGGGGTGCGCAGTATTTT.